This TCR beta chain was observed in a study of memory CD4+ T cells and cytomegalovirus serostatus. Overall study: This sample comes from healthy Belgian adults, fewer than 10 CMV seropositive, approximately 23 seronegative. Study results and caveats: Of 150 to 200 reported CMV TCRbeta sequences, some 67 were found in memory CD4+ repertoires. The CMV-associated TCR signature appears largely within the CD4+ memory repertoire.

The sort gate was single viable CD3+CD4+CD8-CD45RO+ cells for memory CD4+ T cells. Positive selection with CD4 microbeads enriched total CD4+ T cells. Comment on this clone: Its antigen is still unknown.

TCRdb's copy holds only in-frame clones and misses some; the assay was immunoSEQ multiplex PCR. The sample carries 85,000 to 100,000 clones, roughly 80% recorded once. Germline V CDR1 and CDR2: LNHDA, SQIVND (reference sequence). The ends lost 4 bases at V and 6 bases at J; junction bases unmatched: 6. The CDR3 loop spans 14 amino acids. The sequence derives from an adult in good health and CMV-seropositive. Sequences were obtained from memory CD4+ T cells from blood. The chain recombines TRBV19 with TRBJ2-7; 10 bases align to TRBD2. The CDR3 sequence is CASSTTSGTFEQYF. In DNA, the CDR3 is TGTGCCAGTAGTACAACTAGCGGGACGTTCGAGCAGTACTTC.